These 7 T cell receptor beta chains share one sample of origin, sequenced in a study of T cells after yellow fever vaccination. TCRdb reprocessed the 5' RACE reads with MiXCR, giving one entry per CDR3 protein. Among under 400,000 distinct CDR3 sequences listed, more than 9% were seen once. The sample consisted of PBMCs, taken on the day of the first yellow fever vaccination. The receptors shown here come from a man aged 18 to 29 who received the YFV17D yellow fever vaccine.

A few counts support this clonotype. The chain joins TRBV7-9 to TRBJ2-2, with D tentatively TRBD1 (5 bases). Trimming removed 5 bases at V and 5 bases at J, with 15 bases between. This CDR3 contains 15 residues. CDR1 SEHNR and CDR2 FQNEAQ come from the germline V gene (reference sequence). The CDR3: CASSPLTQGTGELFF. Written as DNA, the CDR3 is TGTGCCAGCAGCCCGCTGACCCAGGGAACCGGGGAGCTGTTTTTT.

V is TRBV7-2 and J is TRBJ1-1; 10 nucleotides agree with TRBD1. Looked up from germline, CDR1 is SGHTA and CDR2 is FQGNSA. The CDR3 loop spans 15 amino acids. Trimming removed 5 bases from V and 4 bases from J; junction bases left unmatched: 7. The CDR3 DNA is TGTGCCAGCAGCGCTGCCCGGGACAGGGGCACTGAAGCTTTCTTT. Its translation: CASSAARDRGTEAFF.

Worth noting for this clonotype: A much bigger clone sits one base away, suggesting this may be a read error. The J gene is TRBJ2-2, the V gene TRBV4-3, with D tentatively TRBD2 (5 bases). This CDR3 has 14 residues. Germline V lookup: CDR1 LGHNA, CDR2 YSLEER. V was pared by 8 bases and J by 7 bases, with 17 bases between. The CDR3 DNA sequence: TGCGCCAGCGGAACCCCAGTCCGGGGCGGGGAGCTGTTTTTT. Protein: CASGTPVRGGELFF.

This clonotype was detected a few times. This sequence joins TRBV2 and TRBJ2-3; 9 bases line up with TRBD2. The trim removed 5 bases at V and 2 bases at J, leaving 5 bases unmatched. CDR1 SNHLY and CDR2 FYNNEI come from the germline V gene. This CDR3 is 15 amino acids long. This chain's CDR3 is CASSYAGGFTDTQYF. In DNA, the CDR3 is TGTGCCAGCAGTTACGCGGGGGGGTTCACAGATACGCAGTATTTT.

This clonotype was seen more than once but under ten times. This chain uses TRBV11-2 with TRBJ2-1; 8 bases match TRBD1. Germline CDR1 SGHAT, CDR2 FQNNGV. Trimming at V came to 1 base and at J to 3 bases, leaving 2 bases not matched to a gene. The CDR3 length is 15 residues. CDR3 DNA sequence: TGTGCCAGCAGCTTAGGGGACAGGATCTACAATGAGCAGTTCTTC. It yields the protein CASSLGDRIYNEQFF.

CDR3 sequence: CASSLVSDGGYAGDEQFF. The CDR3 DNA sequence: TGTGCCAGCAGCTTAGTCTCGGATGGGGGGTACGCCGGGGATGAGCAGTTCTTC. The V gene is TRBV11-2, the J gene TRBJ2-1; maybe TRBD2 (6 bases). Trimming stripped 1 base from V and 8 bases from J, with 24 bases between. CDR1 is SGHAT and CDR2 is FQNNGV in the germline V gene. This CDR3 comprises 18 residues.

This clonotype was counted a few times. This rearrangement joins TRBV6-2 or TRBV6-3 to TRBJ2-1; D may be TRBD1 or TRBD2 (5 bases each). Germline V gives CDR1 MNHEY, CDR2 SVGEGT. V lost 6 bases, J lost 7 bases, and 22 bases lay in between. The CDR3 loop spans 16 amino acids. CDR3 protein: CASSQHGAIRGNEQFF. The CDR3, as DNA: TGTGCCAGCAGCCAACATGGGGCCATCCGAGGGAATGAGCAGTTCTTC.